The 3 T cell receptor beta chains listed next were all sequenced from one sample in a study of beta chain features in type 1 diabetes. All of the isolated RNA was reverse transcribed, so expressed TCRB transcripts were sequenced. Some clones are missing from TCRdb's copy, which holds only in-frame ones; the method was immunoSEQ multiplex PCR. The sample lists 310,000 or so clones, more than 9.5% occurring once. Sequenced input: naive CD4+ T cells from blood. All receptors come from a woman aged 25 to 39 in good health.

The chain employs TRBV7-9 and TRBJ2-5, with TRBD2 as a possible D gene (5 bases). V was pared by 3 bases and J by 3 bases, with 11 bases between. The CDR3 contains 14 residues. CDR1 and CDR2 from the germline V gene are SEHNR and FQNEAQ (reference sequence). The CDR3 loop reads CASSFALDKETQYF. In nucleotides, the CDR3 is TGTGCCAGCAGCTTCGCACTAGATAAAGAGACCCAGTACTTC.

This chain links TRBV7-2 with TRBJ2-3; D gene ambiguous. Germline V gives CDR1 SGHTA, CDR2 FQGNSA. The V and J ends lost 2 bases and 6 bases respectively, with 9 bases between them. There are 13 residues in the CDR3. CDR3 residues: CASSLISGDTQYF. CDR3 DNA sequence: TGTGCCAGCAGCTTAATCAGTGGTGATACGCAGTATTTT.

The CDR3 loop is CASSYMPTDNYGYTF. CDR3 DNA sequence: TGTGCCAGCAGTTACATGCCGACAGATAACTATGGCTACACCTTC. The V gene is TRBV6-5, the J gene TRBJ1-2, with D possibly matching TRBD1 (5 bases). CDR3 length equals 15 residues. Per germline, CDR1 MNHEY and CDR2 SVGAGI. V lost 2 bases and J lost 1, with 11 bases in between.